This T cell receptor (beta chain) was retrieved from a study of blood T cell repertoires in COVID-19 (dated by TCRdb to between 2020 and 2021). Looking at the study overall: The collaborator samples originated in the United States, Italy and Spain and spanned the acute and convalescent phases of COVID-19. Where available, HLA class I and class II types were obtained from metadata supplied by the sample provider rather than from assay-based typing. Samples were obtained from the ongoing ImmuneRACE study (first 160 participants) and from over 1,000 subjects provided by 6 global collaborators. Subjects who had been exposed to COVID-19, were actively infected with it, or had recovered from it provided the deeply sampled blood TCRbeta repertoires that made up the dataset. The repertoires were released in a freely available public database meant as a resource for research on the immune response to SARS-CoV-2. The sample metadata nearly always contained a de-identified subject ID, COVID-19 status, age in years and sex. The material from the prospective study consisted of cDNA or gDNA derived from T cells, B-cell-depleted T cells, or PBMCs.

TCRbeta CDR3 regions were amplified from genomic DNA by means of the immunoSEQ Assay, a bias-controlled multiplex PCR. On the study's bioinformatics: Within the assay, amplification of reference gene primers was used to estimate how many nucleated cells each sample contained. To quantify the absolute abundance of each unique TCRbeta CDR3 rearrangement, sequence reads were collapsed and filtered. For each sample, productive Simpson clonality was calculated as the square root of Simpson's diversity index over productive rearrangements. Entries here come from immuneACCESS through TCRdb and include only in-frame sequences with V and J called. Some clones fail to appear in such tables; in the studies checked, an unresolved V gene covers under half of the shortfall, and the cause of the remainder is unknown. V, J and clone size are those of that table, while D and trimming were read from the DNA. For this sample there are some 150,000 clones; 70% to 90% appear just once. The ten largest clones add up to 1.5% of the sample.

Overall study outcomes, separate from this receptor: The quantity of clinical and demographic metadata differed by source and by participant and was supplied without curation.

For this chain, trimming is 2 bases at the V end and 4 bases at the J end, and the number of junction bases without a gene match is 3. Including the terminal cysteine and phenylalanine, the CDR3 comprises 15 residues. CDR3 DNA is the only sequence kept; it has 45 bases, read in frame from the first base. For CDR1 and CDR2, the germline V gene (reference sequence) lists MNHNY and SVGAGI. The collaborating institutions used their own protocols to collect whole blood in K2EDTA tubes. For TCRbeta analysis, collaborators shipped samples in one of three forms: frozen whole blood, isolated PBMCs, or DNA extracted from either of those sample types. With regard to this clone: It lacks a known antigen. Qualities for individual bases were not recorded, and no much larger clone is one base off.

This TCR came from an older woman with acute or convalescent COVID-19. What was sequenced was peripheral blood. The sequence is built from TRBV6-6 and TRBJ2-3; 10 central nucleotides agree with TRBD2. The CDR3 is CASSYVSGGADTQYF. The nucleotide sequence is given as TGTGCCAGCAGTTACGTGAGCGGGGGGGCAGATACGCAGTATTTT.